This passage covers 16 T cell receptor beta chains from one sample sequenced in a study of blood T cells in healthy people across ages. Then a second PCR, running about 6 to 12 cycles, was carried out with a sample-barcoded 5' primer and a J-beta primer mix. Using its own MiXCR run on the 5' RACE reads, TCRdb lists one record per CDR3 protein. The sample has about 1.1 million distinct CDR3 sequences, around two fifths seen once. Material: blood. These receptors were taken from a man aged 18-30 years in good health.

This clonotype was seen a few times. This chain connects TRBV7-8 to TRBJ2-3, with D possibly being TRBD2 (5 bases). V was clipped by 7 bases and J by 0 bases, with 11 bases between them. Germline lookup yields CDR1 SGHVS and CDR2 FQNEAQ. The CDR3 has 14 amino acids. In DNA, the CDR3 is TGTGCCAGCAACTGGGAGACTAGCACAGATACGCAGTATTTT. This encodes CASNWETSTDTQYF.

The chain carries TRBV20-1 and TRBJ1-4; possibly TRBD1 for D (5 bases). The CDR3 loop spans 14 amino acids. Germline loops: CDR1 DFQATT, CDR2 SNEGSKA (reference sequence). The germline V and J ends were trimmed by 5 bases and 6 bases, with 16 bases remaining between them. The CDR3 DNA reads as TGCAGTGCTCAGGGACCTCCGGGAGATGAAAAACTGTTTTTT. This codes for CSAQGPPGDEKLFF.

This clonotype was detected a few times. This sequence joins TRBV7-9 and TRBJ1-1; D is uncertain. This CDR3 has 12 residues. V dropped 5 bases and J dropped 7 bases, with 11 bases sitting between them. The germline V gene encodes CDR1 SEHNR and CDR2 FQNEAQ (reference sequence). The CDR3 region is CASSPPPDEAFF. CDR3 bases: TGTGCCAGCAGCCCGCCCCCCGATGAAGCTTTCTTT.

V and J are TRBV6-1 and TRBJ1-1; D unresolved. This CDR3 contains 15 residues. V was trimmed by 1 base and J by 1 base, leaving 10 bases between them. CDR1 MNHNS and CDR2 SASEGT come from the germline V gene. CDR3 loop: CASSEEKDKNTEAFF. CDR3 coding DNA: TGTGCCAGCAGTGAAGAGAAAGACAAGAACACTGAAGCTTTCTTT.

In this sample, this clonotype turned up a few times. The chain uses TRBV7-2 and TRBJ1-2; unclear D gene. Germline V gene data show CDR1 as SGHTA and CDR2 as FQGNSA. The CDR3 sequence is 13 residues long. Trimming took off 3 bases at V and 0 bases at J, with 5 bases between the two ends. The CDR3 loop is CASSFSANYGYTF. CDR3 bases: TGTGCCAGCAGCTTTTCTGCTAACTATGGCTACACCTTC. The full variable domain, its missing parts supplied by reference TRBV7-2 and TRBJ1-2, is GAGVSQSPSNKVTEKGKDVELRCDPISGHTALYWYRQSLGQGLEFLIYFQGNSAPDKSGLPSDRFSAERTGGSVSTLTIQRTQQEDSAVYLCASSFSANYGYTFGSGTRLTVV.

The CDR3 DNA is TGTGCCATCAGTGAGTTCAGGGGAAGGAATGGCTACACCTTC. Encoded protein: CAISEFRGRNGYTF. The chain employs TRBV10-3 and TRBJ1-2; weak D call: TRBD1 (6 bases). The CDR3 is 14 residues long. The V and J ends lost 1 base and 6 bases respectively, with 12 bases between them. In germline, CDR1 is ENHRY, CDR2 SYGVKD.

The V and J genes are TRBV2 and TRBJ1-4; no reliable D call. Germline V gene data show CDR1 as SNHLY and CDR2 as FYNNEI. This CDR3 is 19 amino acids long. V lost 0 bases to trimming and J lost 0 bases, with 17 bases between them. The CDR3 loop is CASSEAPLGYGTTNEKLFF. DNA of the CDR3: TGTGCCAGCAGTGAAGCTCCCCTGGGATACGGAACAACTAATGAAAAACTGTTTTTT.

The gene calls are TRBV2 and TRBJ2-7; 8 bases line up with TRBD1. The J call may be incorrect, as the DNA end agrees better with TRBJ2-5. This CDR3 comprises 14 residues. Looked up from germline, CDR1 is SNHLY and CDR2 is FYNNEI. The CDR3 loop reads CASSGQGVGETQYF. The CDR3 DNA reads TGTGCCAGCAGCGGACAGGGCGTAGGAGAGACCCAGTACTTC.

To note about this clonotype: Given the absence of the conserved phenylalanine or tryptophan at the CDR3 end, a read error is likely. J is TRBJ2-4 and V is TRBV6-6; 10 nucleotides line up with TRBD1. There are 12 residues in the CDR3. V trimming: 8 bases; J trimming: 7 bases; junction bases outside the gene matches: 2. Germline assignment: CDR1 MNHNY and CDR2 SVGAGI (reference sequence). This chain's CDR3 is CASRDRGNIQYL. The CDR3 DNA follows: TGTGCCAGCCGGGACAGGGGCAACATTCAGTACCTC.

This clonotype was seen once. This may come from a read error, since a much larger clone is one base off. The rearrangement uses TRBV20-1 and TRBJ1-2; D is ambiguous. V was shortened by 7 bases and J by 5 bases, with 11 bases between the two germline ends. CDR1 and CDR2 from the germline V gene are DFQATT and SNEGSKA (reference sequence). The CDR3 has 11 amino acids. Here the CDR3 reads CSDTMDYGYTF. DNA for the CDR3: TGCAGTGACACGATGGATTATGGCTACACCTTC.

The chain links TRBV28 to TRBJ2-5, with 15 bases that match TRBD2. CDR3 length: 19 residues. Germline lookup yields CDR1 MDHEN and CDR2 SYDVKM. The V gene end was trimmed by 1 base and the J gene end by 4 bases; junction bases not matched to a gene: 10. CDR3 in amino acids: CASSLSVWTSGGARETQYF. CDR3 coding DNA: TGTGCCAGCAGTTTATCAGTGTGGACTAGCGGGGGGGCTAGAGAGACCCAGTACTTC. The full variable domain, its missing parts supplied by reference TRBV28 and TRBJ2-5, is DVKVTQSSRYLVKRTGEKVFLECVQDMDHENMFWYRQDPGLGLRLIYFSYDVKMKEKGDIPEGYSVSREKKERFSLILESASTNQTSMYLCASSLSVWTSGGARETQYFGPGTRLLVL.

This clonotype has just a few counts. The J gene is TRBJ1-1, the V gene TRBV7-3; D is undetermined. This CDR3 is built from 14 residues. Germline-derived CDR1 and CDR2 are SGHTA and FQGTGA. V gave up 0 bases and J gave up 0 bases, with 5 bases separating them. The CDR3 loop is CASSLTEMNTEAFF. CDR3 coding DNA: TGTGCCAGCAGCTTAACGGAAATGAACACTGAAGCTTTCTTT. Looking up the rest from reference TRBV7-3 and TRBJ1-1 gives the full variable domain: GAGVSQTPSNKVTEKGKYVELRCDPISGHTALYWYRQSLGQGPEFLIYFQGTGAADDSGLPNDRFFAVRPEGSVSTLKIQRTERGDSAVYLCASSLTEMNTEAFFGQGTRLTVV.

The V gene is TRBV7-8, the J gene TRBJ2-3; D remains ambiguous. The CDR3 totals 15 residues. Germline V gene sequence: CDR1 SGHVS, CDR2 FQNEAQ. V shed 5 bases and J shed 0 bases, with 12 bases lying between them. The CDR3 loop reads CASSRRTFSTDTQYF. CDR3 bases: TGTGCCAGCAGCCGAAGAACTTTCAGCACAGATACGCAGTATTTT.

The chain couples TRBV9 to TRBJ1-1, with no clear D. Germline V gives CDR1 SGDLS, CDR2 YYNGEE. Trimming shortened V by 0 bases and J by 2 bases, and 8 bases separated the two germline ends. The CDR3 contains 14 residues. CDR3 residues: CASSVGSINTEAFF. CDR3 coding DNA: TGTGCCAGCAGCGTAGGCAGCATAAACACTGAAGCTTTCTTT.

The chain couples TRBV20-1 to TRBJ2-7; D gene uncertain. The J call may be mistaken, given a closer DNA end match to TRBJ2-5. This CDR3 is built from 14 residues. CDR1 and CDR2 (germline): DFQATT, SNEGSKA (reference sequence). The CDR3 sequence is CSALRLKHPETQYF. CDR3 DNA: TGCAGTGCTTTGAGACTTAAACATCCGGAGACCCAGTACTTC.

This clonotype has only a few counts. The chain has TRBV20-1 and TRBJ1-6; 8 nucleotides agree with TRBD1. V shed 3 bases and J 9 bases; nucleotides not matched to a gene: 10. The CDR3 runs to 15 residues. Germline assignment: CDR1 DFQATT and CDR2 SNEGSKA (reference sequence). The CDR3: CSASRMDRVSSPLHF. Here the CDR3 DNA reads TGCAGTGCTAGCCGTATGGACAGGGTCTCTTCACCCCTCCACTTT.